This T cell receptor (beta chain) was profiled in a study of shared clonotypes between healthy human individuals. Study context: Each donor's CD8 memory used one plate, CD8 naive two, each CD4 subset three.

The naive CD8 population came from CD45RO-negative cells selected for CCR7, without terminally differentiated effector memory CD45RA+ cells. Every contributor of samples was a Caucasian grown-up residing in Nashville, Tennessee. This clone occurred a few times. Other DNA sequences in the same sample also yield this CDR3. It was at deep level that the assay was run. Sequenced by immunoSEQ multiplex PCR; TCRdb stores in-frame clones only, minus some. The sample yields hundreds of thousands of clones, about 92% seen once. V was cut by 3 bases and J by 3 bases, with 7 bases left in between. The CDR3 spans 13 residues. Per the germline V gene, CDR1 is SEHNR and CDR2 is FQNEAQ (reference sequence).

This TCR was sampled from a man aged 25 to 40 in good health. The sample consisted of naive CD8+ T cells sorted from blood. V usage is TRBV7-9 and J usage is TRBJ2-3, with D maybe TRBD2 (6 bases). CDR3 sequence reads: CASSLEGTDTQYF. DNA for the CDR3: TGTGCCAGCAGCTTGGAGGGAACAGATACGCAGTATTTT.